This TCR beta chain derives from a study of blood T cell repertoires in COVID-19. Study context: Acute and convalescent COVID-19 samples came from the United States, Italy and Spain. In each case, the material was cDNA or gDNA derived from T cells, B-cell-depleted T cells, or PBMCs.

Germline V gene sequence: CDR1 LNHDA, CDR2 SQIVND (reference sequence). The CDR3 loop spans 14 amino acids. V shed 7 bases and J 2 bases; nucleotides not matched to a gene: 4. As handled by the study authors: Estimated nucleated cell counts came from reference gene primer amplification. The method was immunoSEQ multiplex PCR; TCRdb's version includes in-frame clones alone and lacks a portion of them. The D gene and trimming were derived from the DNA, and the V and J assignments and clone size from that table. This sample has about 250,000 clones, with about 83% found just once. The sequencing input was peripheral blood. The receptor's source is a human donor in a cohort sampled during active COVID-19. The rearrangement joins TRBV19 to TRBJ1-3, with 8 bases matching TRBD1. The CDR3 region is CASTMGQAGNTIYF. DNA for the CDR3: TGTGCCAGTACCATGGGACAGGCTGGAAACACCATATATTTT.